The present entry profiles one T cell receptor (beta chain) with its context. Relative to its sample, this clonotype is medium-sized (0.01 to 0.1%). Its antigen remains undetermined. Base qualities are not at hand, and no much larger clone is one base apart. The study was a case-control design nested within a healthcare worker cohort in London, UK, with weekly nasopharyngeal swab PCR tests and blood sampling. Healthcare workers were enrolled in the week of the UK lockdown, from 23 to 31 March 2020, and were followed every week for up to roughly 16 weeks. This record comes from a study of early T cells in non-severe SARS-CoV-2 infection (dated by TCRdb to the early 2020s). As for the study more broadly: Because TCR sequencing relied on bulk RNA taken from unsorted whole blood, pairing of alpha and beta chains was not possible.

The receptor library was made with 5' RACE. The reads were generated on a NextSeq 500. In the TCR library protocol, unique molecular identifiers were attached to individual cDNA molecules to correct for PCR bias and sequencing error. Both TCR alpha and beta chains were sequenced, and tight co-correlation was observed between alpha and beta sequence abundances in each sample. The authors processed their data as follows. Decombinator V4 was used to perform V gene, J gene and CDR3 annotation of TCR sequences. TCRs were defined as expanded if a significant change between any two time points was detected under a Poisson model with p below 0.0001. TCR abundances were normalised to the total number of TCRs sequenced per sample and expressed as counts per million. TRAV1-2 paired with TRAJ12, TRAJ20 or TRAJ33 defined MAIT TCRs, while TRAV10 paired with TRAJ18 defined iNKT TCRs. VDJdb, accessed on 1 November 2021, was searched for TCRs annotated for CMV, EBV and SARS-CoV-2, and TCRs annotated for more than one antigen were excluded. The public reads were reprocessed in TCRdb via fastp at Q25 and MiXCR, keeping in-frame beta chains. Duplicate CDR3 protein sequences are folded into a single record with the most common DNA and genes. The V and J calls reflect TCRdb's pipeline rather than the authors' work. Counted in this sample were some 61,000 distinct CDR3 sequences; approximately 10% of them appeared once. The top ten clonotypes cover 3.9% of the sample.

Broader findings and caveats from the paper: VDJdb matching was skewed toward anti-spike CD8 responses and likely underestimated virus-specific expansions, missing private and CD4 specificities.

CDR1 and CDR2 are drawn from the germline V gene: LGHNA, YNFKEQ. V and J are truncated by 1 base and 3 bases respectively, leaving an intervening sequence of 9 bases. From the cysteine through the phenylalanine, the CDR3 covers 15 amino acids. Only CDR3 DNA remains: 45 bases, in frame from the first base. The sequence was collected from an adult who was a healthcare worker with PCR-confirmed SARS-CoV-2 infection or an uninfected control (not recorded which). The sequence links TRBV4-2 to TRBJ2-2; TRBD2 might be the D gene, on 5 matching bases. This specimen consisted of whole blood, obtained at baseline. At the DNA level, the sequence is TGTGCCAGCAGCCAAGGGGTGGGAGACACCGGGGAGCTGTTTTTT. This yields the protein CASSQGVGDTGELFF.